This TCR beta chain was captured by sequencing in a study of T cell responses to AZD1222 COVID-19 vaccine. General study points: Reportedly, nearly half of unique spike TCRs recognized epitopes outside B.1.351/B.1.1.7 mutations.

The V gene's germline CDR1 is SGHDN and CDR2 FVKESK. J lost 4 bases, V lost 6 bases, and 9 bases had no gene match. The CDR3 has 14 amino acids. Assay: immunoSEQ multiplex PCR; the TCRdb copy retains only in-frame clones and omits some. The sample contains under 150,000 clones, over 90% of which appear only once. With respect to this clone: What it binds is not known.

This receptor was identified in an adult who received the AZD1222 COVID-19 vaccine. The sequences come from peripheral blood, collected 28 days after the second AZD1222 dose. J is TRBJ2-7 and V is TRBV14; 7 bases fit TRBD2. The CDR3 spells CASRQGGRTYEQYF. The DNA for the CDR3 is TGTGCCAGCAGGCAGGGCGGGAGAACATACGAGCAGTACTTC. Variable domain in full (rest from reference TRBV14 and TRBJ2-7): EAGVTQFPSHSVIEKGQTVTLRCDPISGHDNLYWYRRVMGKEIKFLLHFVKESKQDESGMPNNRFLAERTGGTYSTLKVQPAELEDSGVYFCASRQGGRTYEQYFGPGTRLTVT.